The present entry profiles one T cell receptor (beta chain) with its context. No cognate antigen has been identified for it. Base quality data are lacking; no much larger clone is found one base away. Library preparation employed PCR. The reads were generated on an Illumina HiSeq 2500. To reduce PCR and sequencing biases, unique molecular identifiers were incorporated into the TCR beta cDNA libraries. Per 1 to 10 million input T cells, roughly 0.5 million cDNA molecules were obtained, such that each molecule approximated one T cell. The patient libraries were prepared and sequenced with the same protocol used for the earlier healthy control dataset. Samples belonging to the same batch were prepared together, multiplexed and sequenced on a shared HiSeq lane. The study's own analysis went as follows. Raw barcoded reads were processed with MIGEC, discarding single-read molecular identifier groups before consensus assembly and CDR3 extraction. Clonotype tables were post-analysed with VDJtools, normalizing diversity by down-sampling all datasets to the smallest sample size. In repertoire overlap clustering, CDR3 amino acid sequences, but not nucleotide sequences, were matched to correct batch-related cross-sample contamination. TCRdb reprocessed the public reads (quality trimming at Q25 with fastp, clone calling with MiXCR) and kept in-frame beta chains. Each CDR3 protein appears once, grouped with its most common genes and DNA. TCRdb, not the authors, supplied the V and J calls. This sample lists 170,000 or so distinct CDR3 sequences; around 28% were detected once. The ten largest account for roughly 1.6% of the sample.

This entry belongs to a study of post-analysis software for immune sequencing data (dated by TCRdb to the mid-2010s). With respect to the entire study: The recorded disease courses included relapsing-remitting, secondary progressive and progressive-relapsing multiple sclerosis, and some patients had no subtype annotation. Patient repertoires were compared against over ten previously published healthy control repertoires from donors aged about 6 to 26 years. A subset of samples was prepared in parallel using single-end sample barcoding, then pooled and co-amplified after Illumina adapter ligation. The full study reports these points: Direct clustering with F measure revealed strong co-clustering of samples prepared in the same batch, which led to a batch-effect correction. The multiple sclerosis patient group was slightly younger than the control group. Significantly lower normalized Chao1 diversity was found in multiple sclerosis patients than in controls, suggesting substantial peripheral T-cell clonal expansion. Significantly higher frequencies in patients than in controls were found for five or six TRBV segments, including TRBV5-6, TRBV5-1 and TRBV20-1.

A distance of 13 bases separates the germline ends of V and J, which lose 7 bases and 4 bases respectively. As encoded in the germline V gene, CDR1 is ENHRY while CDR2 is SYGVKD. From the cysteine up to the phenylalanine, the CDR3 has a length of 13 residues. Just CDR3 DNA is preserved here, 39 bases in frame from base 1. To demonstrate the VDJtools post-analysis software, the study profiled TCR beta repertoires from the peripheral blood of about 13 young patients with multiple sclerosis. Multiple sclerosis patients were children and adolescents aged about 6 to 17 years. The receptor chain draws on TRBV10-3 and TRBJ2-5; D gene: possibly TRBD1, on 6 matching bases. This sequence originates from a girl aged 10-17 years with multiple sclerosis. Sequencing was done on a sample of blood. The CDR3 region has the sequence CAINGGEGETQYF. The sequenced DNA: TGTGCCATCAATGGGGGCGAGGGAGAGACCCAGTACTTC.